This T cell receptor beta chain was profiled in a study of blood T cell repertoires in COVID-19. About the research overall: Italy, Spain and the United States were the sources of the convalescent and acute COVID-19 samples.

The CDR3 covers 15 residues. Germline V gene sequence: CDR1 SGHRS, CDR2 YFSETQ. V was cut by 6 bases and J by 1 base, with 13 bases left in between. Assignment of participants to cohorts was predicated upon participant-reported clinical history. All recovered Cohort 3 donors got two negative PCRs, got clearance, or saw symptom resolution. In the original processing: Nucleated cell number was recorded as an estimate derived from reference gene primer amplification. The method was immunoSEQ multiplex PCR; TCRdb's version includes in-frame clones alone and lacks a portion of them. For V, J and clone size, that table is used; D and trimming come from the DNA. The table includes fewer than 400,000 clones, over 80% detected once.

The sequenced material came from PBMCs or T cells enriched from blood (not recorded which). The rearrangement joins TRBV5-1 to TRBJ2-2; TRBD1 might be the D (6 bases). This receptor was obtained from a woman aged 18-29 years who had recovered from COVID-19. CDR3: CASTKGGQNTGELFF. Here the CDR3 DNA reads TGCGCCAGCACCAAAGGGGGACAGAACACCGGGGAGCTGTTTTTT.